This T cell receptor (beta chain) came from a study of CD8+CD57+ T cells in acquired aplastic anemia. For the study at large: Each DNA sample taken from sorted CD4+ and CD8+ cells came to 3.2 ug on average. Study outcomes and limitations: Researchers reported that CD8+ Simpson's diversity was not significantly different in patients versus controls. Overlap between patients and controls comprised twenty-nine CD8+ CDR3 sequences.

Both TCR beta VDJ combination and CDR3 sequence profiling were carried out. Genomic DNA was the template for this profiling. One entry per CDR3 protein, called by TCRdb with MiXCR from the reads. The sample carries about 200,000 distinct CDR3 sequences, under 50% recorded once. Germline V lookup: CDR1 SEHNR, CDR2 FQNEAQ (reference sequence). The junction had 9 bases not matched to a gene; V was cut back by 5 bases and J by 5 bases. The CDR3 extends over 15 amino acids. Worth noting for this clonotype: The antigen remains unidentified.

Only patients with CD8+CD57+ cell expansion on flow cytometry were chosen for sequencing. There was no therapy given to any patient before the blood sampling took place. Sample: sorted CD4+, CD8+, or CD8+CD57+ T cells (not recorded which) from PBMCs. The origin of this receptor is a human donor with aplastic anemia. The genes are TRBV7-9 and TRBJ2-5; 9 bases are shared with TRBD1. The CDR3, as DNA: TGTGCCAGCAGCATACCACAGGGGGCGGTTGAGACCCAGTACTTC. The encoded protein is CASSIPQGAVETQYF.